The 6 T cell receptor beta chains below were found in one sample sequenced in a study of monozygotic twins with inflammatory bowel disease. Using the 5' RACE reads, TCRdb records one entry per CDR3 protein without DNA. Its table lists some 160,000 distinct CDR3 sequences. Sequencing input: blood. The origin of the receptors is a human donor with ulcerative colitis or Crohn's disease, or a healthy co-twin of an affected twin (not recorded which).

The rearrangement uses TRBV5-1 and TRBJ2-1; TCRdb returns TRBD2, unconfirmable since there is no DNA. This CDR3 has 16 amino acids. The germline gives CDR1 SGHRS, CDR2 YFSETQ. CDR3 in amino acids: CASRLAGEPSYNEQFF.

This chain links TRBV27 with TRBJ1-1. CDR3 length: 13 amino acids. Germline values: CDR1 MNHEY, CDR2 SMNVEV (reference sequence). The CDR3 loop is CASSLMPDTEAFF.

The chain carries TRBV15 and TRBJ1-4. The V gene's germline CDR1 is LNHNV and CDR2 YYDKDF (reference sequence). There are 16 residues in the CDR3. Here the CDR3 reads CATSRDRPARNEKLFF.

The CDR3 reads CASSPLAEGGEQYF. V gene TRBV18 combines with J gene TRBJ2-7; the TRBD1 assignment by TCRdb is unverifiable without DNA. Per germline, CDR1 KGHSH and CDR2 LQKENI. This CDR3 has 14 amino acids. Full variable domain (remainder filled in from reference TRBV18 and TRBJ2-7): NAGVMQNPRHLVRRRGQEARLRCSPMKGHSHVYWYRQLPEEGLKFMVYLQKENIIDESGMPKERFSAEFPKEGPSILRIQQVVRGDSAAYFCASSPLAEGGEQYFGPGTRLTVT.

The chain combines TRBV7-2 with TRBJ1-3; the D call from TCRdb, TRBD1, cannot be confirmed without DNA. This CDR3 comprises 13 residues. The germline V gene encodes CDR1 SGHTA and CDR2 FQGNSA. CDR3 protein: CASSRQRSDTIYF.

V and J are TRBV27 and TRBJ1-1; without DNA, the TCRdb call of TRBD1 cannot be checked. Germline V CDR1 and CDR2: MNHEY, SMNVEV (reference sequence). This CDR3 has 14 amino acids. This chain's CDR3 is CASSPGRLNTEAFF.